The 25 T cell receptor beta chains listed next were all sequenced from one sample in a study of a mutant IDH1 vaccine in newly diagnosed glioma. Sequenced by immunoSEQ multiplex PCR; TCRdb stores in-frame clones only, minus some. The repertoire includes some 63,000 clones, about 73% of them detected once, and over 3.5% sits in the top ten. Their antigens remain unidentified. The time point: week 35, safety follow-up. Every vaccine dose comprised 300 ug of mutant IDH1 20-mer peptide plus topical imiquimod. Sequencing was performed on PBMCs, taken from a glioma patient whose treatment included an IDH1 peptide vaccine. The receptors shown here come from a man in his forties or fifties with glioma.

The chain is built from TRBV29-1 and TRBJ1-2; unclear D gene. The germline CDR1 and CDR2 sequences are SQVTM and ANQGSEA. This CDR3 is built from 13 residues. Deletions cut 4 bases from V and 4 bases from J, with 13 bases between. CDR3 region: CSVGQGKGYGYTF. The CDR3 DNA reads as TGCAGCGTTGGACAAGGTAAAGGCTATGGCTACACCTTC.

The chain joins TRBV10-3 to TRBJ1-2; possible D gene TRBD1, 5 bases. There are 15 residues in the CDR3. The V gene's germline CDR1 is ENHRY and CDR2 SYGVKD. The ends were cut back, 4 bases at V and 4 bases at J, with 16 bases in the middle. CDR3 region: CAISASSTRGYGYTF. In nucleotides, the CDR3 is TGTGCCATCAGTGCTTCTTCTACGAGGGGCTATGGCTACACCTTC.

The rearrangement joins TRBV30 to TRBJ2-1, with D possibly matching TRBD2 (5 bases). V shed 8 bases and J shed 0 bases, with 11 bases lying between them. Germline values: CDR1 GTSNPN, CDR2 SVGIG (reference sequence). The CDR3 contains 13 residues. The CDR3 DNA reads TGTGCCCTCGGGGTTAGCTCCTACAATGAGCAGTTCTTC. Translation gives CALGVSSYNEQFF.

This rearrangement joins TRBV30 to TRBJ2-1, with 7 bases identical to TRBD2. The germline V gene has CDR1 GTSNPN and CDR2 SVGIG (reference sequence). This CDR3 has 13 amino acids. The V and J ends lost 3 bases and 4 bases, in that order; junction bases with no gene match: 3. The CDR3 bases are TGTGCCTGGAGGGCCGGGGGGTACAATGAGCAGTTCTTC. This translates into CAWRAGGYNEQFF.

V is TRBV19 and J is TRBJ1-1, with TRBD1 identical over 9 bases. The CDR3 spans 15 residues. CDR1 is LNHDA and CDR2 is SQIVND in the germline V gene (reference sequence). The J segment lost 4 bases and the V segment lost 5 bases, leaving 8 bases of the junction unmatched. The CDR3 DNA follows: TGTGCCAGTAGTTCCTGGACAGGGGTCTTCACTGAAGCTTTCTTT. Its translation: CASSSWTGVFTEAFF.

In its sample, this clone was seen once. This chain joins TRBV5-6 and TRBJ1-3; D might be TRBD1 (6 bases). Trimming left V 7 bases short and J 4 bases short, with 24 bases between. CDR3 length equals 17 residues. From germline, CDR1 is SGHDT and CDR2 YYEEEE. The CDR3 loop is CASSRRTGRGSGNTIYF. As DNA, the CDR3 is TGTGCCAGCTCCCGTCGAACAGGGCGAGGATCCGGAAACACCATATATTTT.

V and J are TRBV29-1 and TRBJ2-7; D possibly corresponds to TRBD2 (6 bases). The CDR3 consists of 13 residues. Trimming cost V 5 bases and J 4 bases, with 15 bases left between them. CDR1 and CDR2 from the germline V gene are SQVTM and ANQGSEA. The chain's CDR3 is CSVLRGGSYEQYF. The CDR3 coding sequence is TGCAGCGTTTTGCGGGGTGGGTCGTACGAGCAGTACTTC.

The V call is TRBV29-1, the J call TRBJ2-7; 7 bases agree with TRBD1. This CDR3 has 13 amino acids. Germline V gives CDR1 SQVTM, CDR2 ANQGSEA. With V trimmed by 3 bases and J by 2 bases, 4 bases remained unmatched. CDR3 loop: CSVEDRSTYEQYF. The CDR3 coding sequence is TGCAGCGTTGAGGACAGGTCTACCTACGAGCAGTACTTC.

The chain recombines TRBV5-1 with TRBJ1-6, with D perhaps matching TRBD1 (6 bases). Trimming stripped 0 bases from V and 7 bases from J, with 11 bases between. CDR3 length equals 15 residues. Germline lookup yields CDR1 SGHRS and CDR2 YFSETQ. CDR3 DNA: TGCGCCAGCAGCTTGGATACAGGGTGGAATTCACCCCTCCACTTT. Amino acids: CASSLDTGWNSPLHF.

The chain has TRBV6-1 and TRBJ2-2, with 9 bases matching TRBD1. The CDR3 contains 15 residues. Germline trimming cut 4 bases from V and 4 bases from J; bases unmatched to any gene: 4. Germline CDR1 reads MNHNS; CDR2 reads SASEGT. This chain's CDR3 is CASSGTGAFTGELFF. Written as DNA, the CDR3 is TGTGCCAGCAGTGGGACAGGGGCCTTCACCGGGGAGCTGTTTTTT.

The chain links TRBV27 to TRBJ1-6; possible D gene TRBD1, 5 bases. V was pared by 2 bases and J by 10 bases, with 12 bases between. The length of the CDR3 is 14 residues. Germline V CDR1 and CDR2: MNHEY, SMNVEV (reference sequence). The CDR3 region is CASSLGRVSSPLHF. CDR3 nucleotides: TGTGCCAGCAGTTTAGGCAGGGTCAGCTCACCCCTCCACTTT.

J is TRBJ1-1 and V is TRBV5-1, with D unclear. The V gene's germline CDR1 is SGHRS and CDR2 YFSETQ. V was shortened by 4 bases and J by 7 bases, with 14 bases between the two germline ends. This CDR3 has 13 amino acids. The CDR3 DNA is TGCGCCAGCAGCAATGGCGGCCGGAATGAAGCTTTCTTT. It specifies CASSNGGRNEAFF. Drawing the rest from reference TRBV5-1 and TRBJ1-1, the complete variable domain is KAGVTQTPRYLIKTRGQQVTLSCSPISGHRSVSWYQQTPGQGLQFLFEYFSETQRNKGNFPGRFSGRQFSNSRSEMNVSTLELGDSALYLCASSNGGRNEAFFGQGTRLTVV.

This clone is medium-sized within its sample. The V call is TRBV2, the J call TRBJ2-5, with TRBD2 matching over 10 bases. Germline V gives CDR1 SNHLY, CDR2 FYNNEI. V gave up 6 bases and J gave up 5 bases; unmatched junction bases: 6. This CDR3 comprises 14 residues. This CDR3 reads CASRTTSGAETQYF. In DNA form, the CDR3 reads TGTGCCAGCAGGACAACTAGCGGGGCGGAGACCCAGTACTTC.

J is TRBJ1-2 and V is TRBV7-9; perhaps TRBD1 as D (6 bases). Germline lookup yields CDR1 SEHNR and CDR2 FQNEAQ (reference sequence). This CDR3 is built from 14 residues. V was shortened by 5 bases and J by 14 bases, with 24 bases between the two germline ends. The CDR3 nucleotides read TGTGCCAGCAGCGGAGGACAGTTTTTCTATCGGGGGACCTTC. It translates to CASSGGQFFYRGTF.

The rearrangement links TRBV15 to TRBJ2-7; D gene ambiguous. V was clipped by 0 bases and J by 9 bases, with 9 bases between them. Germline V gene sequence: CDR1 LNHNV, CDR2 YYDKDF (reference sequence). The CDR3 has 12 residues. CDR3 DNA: TGTGCCACCAGCAGAGATGCCGTCCCGCAGTACTTC. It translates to CATSRDAVPQYF.

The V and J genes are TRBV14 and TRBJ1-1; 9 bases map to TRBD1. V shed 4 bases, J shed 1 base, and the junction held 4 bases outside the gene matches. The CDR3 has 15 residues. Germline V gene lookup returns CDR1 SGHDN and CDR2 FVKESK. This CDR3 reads CASSPWTGANTEAFF. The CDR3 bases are TGTGCCAGCAGCCCGTGGACAGGGGCGAACACTGAAGCTTTCTTT.

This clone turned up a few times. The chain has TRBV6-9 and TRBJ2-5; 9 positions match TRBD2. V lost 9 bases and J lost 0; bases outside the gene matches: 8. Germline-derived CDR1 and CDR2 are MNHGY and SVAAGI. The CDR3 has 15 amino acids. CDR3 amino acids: CARGLASGDQETQYF. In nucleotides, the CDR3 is TGTGCCAGGGGACTAGCTAGCGGGGACCAAGAGACCCAGTACTTC.

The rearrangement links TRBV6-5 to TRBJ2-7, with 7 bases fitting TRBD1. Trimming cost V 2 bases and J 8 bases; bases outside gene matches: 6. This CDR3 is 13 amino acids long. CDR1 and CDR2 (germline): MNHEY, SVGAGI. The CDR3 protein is CASSYDRAQQQYF. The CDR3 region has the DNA TGTGCCAGCAGTTACGACAGGGCCCAGCAGCAGTACTTC.

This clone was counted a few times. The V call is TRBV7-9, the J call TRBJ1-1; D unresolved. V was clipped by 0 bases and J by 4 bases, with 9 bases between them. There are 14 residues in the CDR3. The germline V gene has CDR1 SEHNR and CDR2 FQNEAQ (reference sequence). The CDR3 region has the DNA TGTGCCAGCAGCTTAGCGCGTATGGGCACTGAAGCTTTCTTT. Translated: CASSLARMGTEAFF.

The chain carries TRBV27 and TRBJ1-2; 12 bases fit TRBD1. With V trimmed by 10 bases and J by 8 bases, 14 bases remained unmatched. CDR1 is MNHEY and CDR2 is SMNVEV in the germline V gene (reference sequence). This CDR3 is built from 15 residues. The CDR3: CATGTGGLYVGGYTF. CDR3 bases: TGTGCCACAGGGACAGGGGGCTTATACGTAGGAGGCTACACCTTC.

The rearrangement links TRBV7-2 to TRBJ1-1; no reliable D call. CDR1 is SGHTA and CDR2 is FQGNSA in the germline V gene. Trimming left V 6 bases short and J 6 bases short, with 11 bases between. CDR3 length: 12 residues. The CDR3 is CASSFDGSEAFF. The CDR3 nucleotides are TGTGCCAGCAGTTTTGACGGGTCTGAAGCTTTCTTT.

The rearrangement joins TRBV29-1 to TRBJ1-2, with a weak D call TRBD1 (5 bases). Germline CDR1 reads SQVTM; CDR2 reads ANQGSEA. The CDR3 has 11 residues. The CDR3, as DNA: TGCGCTTCAAGGGGCACAAATGGCTACACCTTC. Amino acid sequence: CASRGTNGYTF.

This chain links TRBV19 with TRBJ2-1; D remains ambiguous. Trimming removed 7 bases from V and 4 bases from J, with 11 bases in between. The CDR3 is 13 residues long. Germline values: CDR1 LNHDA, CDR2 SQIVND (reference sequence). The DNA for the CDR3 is TGTGCCAGTAATTCAATAGGTTACAATGAGCAGTTCTTC. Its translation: CASNSIGYNEQFF.

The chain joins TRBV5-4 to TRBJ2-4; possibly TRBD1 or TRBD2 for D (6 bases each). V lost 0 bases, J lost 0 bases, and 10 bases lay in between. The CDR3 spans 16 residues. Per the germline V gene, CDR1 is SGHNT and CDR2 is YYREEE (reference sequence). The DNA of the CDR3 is TGTGCCAGCAGCTTGGGGTCGGGGGCAGCCAAAAACATTCAGTACTTC. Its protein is CASSLGSGAAKNIQYF.

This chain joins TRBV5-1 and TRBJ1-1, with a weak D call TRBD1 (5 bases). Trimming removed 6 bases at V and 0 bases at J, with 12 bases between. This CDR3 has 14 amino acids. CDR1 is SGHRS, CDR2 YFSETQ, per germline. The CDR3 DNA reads TGCGCCAGCAAAATCCTGACAGTGAACACTGAAGCTTTCTTT. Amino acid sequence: CASKILTVNTEAFF.